The rows below give T cell receptor beta chains drawn from one sample of a study of CD8 T cells in ankylosing spondylitis. TCRdb recomputed calls from the 5' RACE reads with MiXCR, one row per CDR3 protein. The data show approximately 24,000 distinct CDR3 sequences, 2.5% seen once. The specimen sequenced was blood, either unsorted or a sorted T cell fraction (not recorded which). The receptors shown here come from a female donor with ankylosing spondylitis or in good health (not recorded which). The conserved cysteine and the conserved F or W are not part of the CDR3 here. Each size is how often the clone was seen (once, few, many) or a class if it is expanded.

cdr3_aa clone_size j_call v_call
ASSVVDSQETQY many TRBJ2-5 TRBV9
ASETGPNTGELF many TRBJ2-2 TRBV9
ASSPGGLLAKNIQY many TRBJ2-4 TRBV9
ASSVTAGGLTDTQY many TRBJ2-3 TRBV9
ASSLGLEGLYNEQF many TRBJ2-1 TRBV9
ASGKLAEGTDTQY many TRBJ2-3 TRBV9
ASSPPGGGSYNEQF medium-sized TRBJ2-1 TRBV9
ASSVGPLGSGTQY many TRBJ2-3 TRBV9
ASSVPVGAGFRYNEQF many TRBJ2-1 TRBV9
ASSPALAGGIETQY many TRBJ2-5 TRBV9
ASSPGTSYEQY many TRBJ2-7 TRBV9
ASARTGSNGYT many TRBJ1-2 TRBV9
ASSVGVEGGNEQY many TRBJ2-7 TRBV9
ASSPRPTGTAGSNSPLH many TRBJ1-6 TRBV9
ASSPPPGQSSYNEQF many TRBJ2-1 TRBV9
ASSVATGLAAYNEQF many TRBJ2-1 TRBV9
ASSGLAWERNTEAF many TRBJ1-1 TRBV9
ASSVDGAGNQPQH many TRBJ1-5 TRBV9
ASSPRVMTYEQY many TRBJ2-7 TRBV9
ASSEQGYSNNEQF many TRBJ2-1 TRBV9
ASSVGTIQKETQY many TRBJ2-5 TRBV9
ASSPGQNSYEQY many TRBJ2-7 TRBV9
ASSVGPNPMNTEAF few TRBJ1-1 TRBV9
ASGRRAEAGNEQF many TRBJ2-1 TRBV9
ASSVVGSTEAF many TRBJ1-1 TRBV9
ASSVDPGPIQETQY many TRBJ2-5 TRBV9
ASSAGGGDYGYT many TRBJ1-2 TRBV9
ASSPGTNNSPLH many TRBJ1-6 TRBV9
ASSVASDFPMNNEQF many TRBJ2-1 TRBV9
ASSPAVAGGERNSPLH many TRBJ1-6 TRBV9
ASSAQGQAPHGYT many TRBJ1-2 TRBV9
ASSVSRVTGELF many TRBJ2-2 TRBV9
ASSPRAGGQYEQF many TRBJ2-1 TRBV9
ASSVHWGTPNEKLF many TRBJ1-4 TRBV9
ASSPPTSGRADTQY many TRBJ2-3 TRBV9
ASSGSYGYT few TRBJ1-2 TRBV9
ASSVYLDEEQF many TRBJ2-1 TRBV9
ASSRTGTGGRVGETQY many TRBJ2-5 TRBV9
ASSPTTRDEQF many TRBJ2-1 TRBV9
ASSTRQGVTLNYGYT many TRBJ1-2 TRBV9
ASSVALGGSQETQY many TRBJ2-5 TRBV9
ASTGTFGANGYT many TRBJ1-2 TRBV9
ASEAPPGTSGGGIYNEQF many TRBJ2-1 TRBV9
ASSVLGSVGELF many TRBJ2-2 TRBV9